This TCR beta chain was profiled in a study of blood T cell repertoires in COVID-19. The overall study: The samples span acute and convalescent COVID-19 from the United States, Italy and Spain. The cDNA or gDNA used as material had been derived from T cells, B-cell-depleted T cells, or PBMCs.

Under the authors' procedure: Amplification with reference gene primers provided the estimates of nucleated cell counts. Method: immunoSEQ multiplex PCR; TCRdb's copy keeps in-frame clones and lacks some. That table gives V, J and clone size, and the DNA gave D and trimming. The table shows about 170,000 clones, with approximately 84% occurring only once. The CDR3 has 16 amino acids. Germline V gene sequence: CDR1 MNHEY, CDR2 SMNVEV (reference sequence). V gave up 5 bases and J gave up 4 bases, with 18 bases separating them. This clonotype originated in a man aged 35-49 years who had recovered from COVID-19. The specimen sequenced was peripheral blood. The V and J genes are TRBV27 and TRBJ1-5, with a tentative D call TRBD1 (5 bases). CDR3 loop: CASSGGGSVGNQPQHF. DNA for the CDR3: TGTGCCAGCAGTGGGGGGGGATCCGTTGGTAATCAGCCCCAGCATTTT.